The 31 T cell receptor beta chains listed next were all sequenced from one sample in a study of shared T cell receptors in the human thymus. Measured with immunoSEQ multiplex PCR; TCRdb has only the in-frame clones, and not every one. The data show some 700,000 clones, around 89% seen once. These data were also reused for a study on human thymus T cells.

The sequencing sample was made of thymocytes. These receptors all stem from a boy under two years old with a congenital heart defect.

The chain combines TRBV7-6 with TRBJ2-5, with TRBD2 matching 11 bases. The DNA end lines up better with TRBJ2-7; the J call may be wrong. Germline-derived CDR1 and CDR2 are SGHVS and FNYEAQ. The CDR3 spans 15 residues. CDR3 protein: CASSWGLAVDHEQYF. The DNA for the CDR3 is TGTGCCAGCAGTTGGGGACTAGCGGTAGACCACGAGCAGTACTTC.

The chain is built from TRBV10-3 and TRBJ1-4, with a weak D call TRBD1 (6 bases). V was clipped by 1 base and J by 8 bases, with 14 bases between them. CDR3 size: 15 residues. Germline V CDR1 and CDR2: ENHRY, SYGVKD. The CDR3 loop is CAISEFRQAEEKLFF. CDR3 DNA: TGTGCCATCAGTGAGTTCCGACAGGCGGAAGAAAAACTGTTTTTT.

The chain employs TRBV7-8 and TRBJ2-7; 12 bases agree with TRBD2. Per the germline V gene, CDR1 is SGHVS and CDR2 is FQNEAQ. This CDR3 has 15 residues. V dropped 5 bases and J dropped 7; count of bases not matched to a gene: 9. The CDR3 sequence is CASSARLAGVGEQYF. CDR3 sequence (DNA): TGTGCCAGCAGCGCCCGACTAGCGGGAGTGGGGGAGCAGTACTTC.

This CDR3 is CASSSRTSGSVLTKNIQYF. The CDR3 coding sequence is TGTGCCAGTAGTTCACGGACTAGCGGGAGTGTGTTGACCAAAAACATTCAGTACTTC. This chain joins TRBV19 and TRBJ2-4, with TRBD2 matching over 13 bases. Trimming removed 5 bases from V and 2 bases from J; junction bases left unmatched: 12. From germline, CDR1 is LNHDA and CDR2 SQIVND (reference sequence). The length of the CDR3 is 19 residues.

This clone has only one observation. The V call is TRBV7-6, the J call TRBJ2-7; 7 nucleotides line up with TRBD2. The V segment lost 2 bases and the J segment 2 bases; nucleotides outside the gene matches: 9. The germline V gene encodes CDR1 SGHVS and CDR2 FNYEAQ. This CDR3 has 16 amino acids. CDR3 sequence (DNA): TGTGCCAGCAGCTTATCCGGGGGAGGGCCCGCCTACGAGCAGTACTTC. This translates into CASSLSGGGPAYEQYF.

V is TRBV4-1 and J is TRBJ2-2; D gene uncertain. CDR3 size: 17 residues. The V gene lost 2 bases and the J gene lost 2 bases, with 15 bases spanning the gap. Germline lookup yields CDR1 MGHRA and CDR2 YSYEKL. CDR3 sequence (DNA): TGCGCCAGCAGCCAAACCCCTCTCGGGTCCAACACCGGGGAGCTGTTTTTT. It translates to CASSQTPLGSNTGELFF.

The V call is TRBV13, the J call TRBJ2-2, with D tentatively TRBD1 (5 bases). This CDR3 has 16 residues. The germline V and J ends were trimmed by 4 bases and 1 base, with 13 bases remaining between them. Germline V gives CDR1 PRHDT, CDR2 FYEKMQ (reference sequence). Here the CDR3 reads CASSYSPQGNTGELFF. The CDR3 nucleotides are TGTGCCAGCAGCTATAGCCCGCAGGGGAACACCGGGGAGCTGTTTTTT.

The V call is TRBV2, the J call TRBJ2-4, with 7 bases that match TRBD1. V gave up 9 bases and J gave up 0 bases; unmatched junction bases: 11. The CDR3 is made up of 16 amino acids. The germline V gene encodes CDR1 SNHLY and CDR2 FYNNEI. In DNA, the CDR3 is TGTGCCAGTAGGCAGACAGGGACGCTAGCCAAAAACATTCAGTACTTC. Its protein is CASRQTGTLAKNIQYF.

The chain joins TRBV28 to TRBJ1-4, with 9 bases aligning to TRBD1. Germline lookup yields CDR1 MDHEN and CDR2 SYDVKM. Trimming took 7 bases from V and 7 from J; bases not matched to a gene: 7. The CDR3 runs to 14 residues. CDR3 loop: CASTPRGQGEKLFF. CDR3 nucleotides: TGTGCCAGCACCCCCCGGGGACAGGGTGAAAAACTGTTTTTT.

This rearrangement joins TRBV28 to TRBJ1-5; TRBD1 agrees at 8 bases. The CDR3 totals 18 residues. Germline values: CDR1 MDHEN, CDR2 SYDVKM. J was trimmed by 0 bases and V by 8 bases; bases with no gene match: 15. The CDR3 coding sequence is TGTGCCAGCCCTTGGGGGGCAGGGGGCTTTTATAGCAATCAGCCCCAGCATTTT. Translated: CASPWGAGGFYSNQPQHF.

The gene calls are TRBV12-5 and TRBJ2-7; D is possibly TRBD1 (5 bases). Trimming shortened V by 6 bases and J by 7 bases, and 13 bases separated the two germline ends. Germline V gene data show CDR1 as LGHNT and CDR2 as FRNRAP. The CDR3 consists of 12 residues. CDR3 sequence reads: CASGVRVGEQYF. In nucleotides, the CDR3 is TGTGCTAGTGGGGTCAGGGTGGGGGAGCAGTACTTC.

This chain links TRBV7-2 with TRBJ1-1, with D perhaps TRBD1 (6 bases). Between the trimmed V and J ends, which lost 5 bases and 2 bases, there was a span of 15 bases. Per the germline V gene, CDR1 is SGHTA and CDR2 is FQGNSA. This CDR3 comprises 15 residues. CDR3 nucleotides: TGTGCCAGCAGCGGGGACACCCCTAGAAACACTGAAGCTTTCTTT. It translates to CASSGDTPRNTEAFF.

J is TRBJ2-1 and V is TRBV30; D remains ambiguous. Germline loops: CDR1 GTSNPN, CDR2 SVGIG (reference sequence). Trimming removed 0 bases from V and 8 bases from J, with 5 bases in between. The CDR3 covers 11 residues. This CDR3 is CAWSVTDEQFF. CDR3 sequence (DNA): TGTGCCTGGAGTGTAACAGATGAGCAGTTCTTC.

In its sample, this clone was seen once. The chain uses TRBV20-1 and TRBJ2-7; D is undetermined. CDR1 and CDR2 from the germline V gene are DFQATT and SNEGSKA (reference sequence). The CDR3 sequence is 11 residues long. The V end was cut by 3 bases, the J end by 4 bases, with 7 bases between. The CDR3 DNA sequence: TGCAGTGCTAGCTATGTTTACGAGCAGTACTTC. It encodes CSASYVYEQYF.

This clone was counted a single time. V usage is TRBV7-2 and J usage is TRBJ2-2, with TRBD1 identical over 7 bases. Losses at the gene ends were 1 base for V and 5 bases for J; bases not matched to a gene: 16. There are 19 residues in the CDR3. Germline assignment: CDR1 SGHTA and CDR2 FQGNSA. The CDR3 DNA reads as TGTGCCAGCAGCTTAGTCCCAATACCGACAGGGCTACCTACCGGGGAGCTGTTTTTT. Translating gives CASSLVPIPTGLPTGELFF.

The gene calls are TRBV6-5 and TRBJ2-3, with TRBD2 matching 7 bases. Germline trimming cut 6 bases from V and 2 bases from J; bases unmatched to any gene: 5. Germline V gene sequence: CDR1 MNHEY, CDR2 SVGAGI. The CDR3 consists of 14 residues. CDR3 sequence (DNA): TGTGCCAGCAGGAAGCGGGGCCTCACAGATACGCAGTATTTT. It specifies CASRKRGLTDTQYF.

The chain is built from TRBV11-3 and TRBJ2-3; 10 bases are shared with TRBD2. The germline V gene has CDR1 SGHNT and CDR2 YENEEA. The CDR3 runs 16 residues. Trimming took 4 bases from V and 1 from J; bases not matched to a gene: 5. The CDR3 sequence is CASSSLAGGRTDTQYF. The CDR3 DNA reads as TGTGCCAGCAGCTCTTTAGCGGGAGGCCGCACAGATACGCAGTATTTT.

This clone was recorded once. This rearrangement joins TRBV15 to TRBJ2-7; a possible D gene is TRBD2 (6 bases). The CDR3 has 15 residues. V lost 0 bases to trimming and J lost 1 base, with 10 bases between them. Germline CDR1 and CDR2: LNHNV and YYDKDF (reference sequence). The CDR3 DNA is TGTGCCACCAGCAGAGAGGCGGGACCTTCCTACGAGCAGTACTTC. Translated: CATSREAGPSYEQYF.

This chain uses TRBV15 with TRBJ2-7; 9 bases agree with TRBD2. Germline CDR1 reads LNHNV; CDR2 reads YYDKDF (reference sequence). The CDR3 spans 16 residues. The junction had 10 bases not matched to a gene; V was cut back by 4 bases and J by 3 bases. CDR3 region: CATSTDPASGVYEQYF. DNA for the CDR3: TGTGCCACCAGCACCGACCCGGCTAGCGGGGTCTACGAGCAGTACTTC.

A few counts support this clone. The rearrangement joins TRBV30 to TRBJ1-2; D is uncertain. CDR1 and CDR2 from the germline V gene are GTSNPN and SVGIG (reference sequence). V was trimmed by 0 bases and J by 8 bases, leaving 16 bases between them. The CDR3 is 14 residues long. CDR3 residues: CAWSVHGIPEGYTF. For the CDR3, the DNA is TGTGCCTGGAGTGTACACGGGATTCCGGAGGGCTACACCTTC.

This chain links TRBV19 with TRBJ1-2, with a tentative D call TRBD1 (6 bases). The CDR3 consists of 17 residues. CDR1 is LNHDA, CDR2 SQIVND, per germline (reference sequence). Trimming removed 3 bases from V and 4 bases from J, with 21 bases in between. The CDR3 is CASSIFFPHRAPYGYTF. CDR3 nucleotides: TGTGCCAGTAGTATCTTTTTCCCACACAGGGCACCCTATGGCTACACCTTC.

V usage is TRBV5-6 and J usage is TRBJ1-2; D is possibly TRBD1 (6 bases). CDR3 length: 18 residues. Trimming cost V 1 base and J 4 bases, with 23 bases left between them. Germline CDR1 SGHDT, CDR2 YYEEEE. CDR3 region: CASSLIGTQGWGGYGYTF. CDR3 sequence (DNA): TGTGCCAGCAGCTTGATTGGGACACAGGGTTGGGGGGGCTATGGCTACACCTTC. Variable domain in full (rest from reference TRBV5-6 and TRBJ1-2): DAGVTQSPTHLIKTRGQQVTLRCSPKSGHDTVSWYQQALGQGPQFIFQYYEEEERQRGNFPDRFSGHQFPNYSSELNVNALLLGDSALYLCASSLIGTQGWGGYGYTFGSGTRLTVV.

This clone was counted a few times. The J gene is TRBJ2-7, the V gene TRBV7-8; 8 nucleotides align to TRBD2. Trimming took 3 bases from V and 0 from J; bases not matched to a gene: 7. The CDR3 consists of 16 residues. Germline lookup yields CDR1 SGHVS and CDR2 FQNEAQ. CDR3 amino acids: CASSFSGTRSSYEQYF. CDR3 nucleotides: TGTGCCAGCAGCTTCTCCGGGACTAGGAGCTCCTACGAGCAGTACTTC. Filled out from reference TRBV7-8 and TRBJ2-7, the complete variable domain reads GAGVSQSPRYKVAKRGQDVALRCDPISGHVSLFWYQQALGQGPEFLTYFQNEAQLDKSGLPSDRFFAERPEGSVSTLKIQRTQQEDSAVYLCASSFSGTRSSYEQYFGPGTRLTVT.

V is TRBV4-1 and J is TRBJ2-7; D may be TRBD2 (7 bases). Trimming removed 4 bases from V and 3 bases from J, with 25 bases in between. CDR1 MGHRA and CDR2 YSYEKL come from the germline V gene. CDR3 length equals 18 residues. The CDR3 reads CASSPTTGKGGSDYEQYF. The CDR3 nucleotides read TGCGCCAGCAGCCCGACTACAGGGAAGGGGGGGTCAGACTACGAGCAGTACTTC.

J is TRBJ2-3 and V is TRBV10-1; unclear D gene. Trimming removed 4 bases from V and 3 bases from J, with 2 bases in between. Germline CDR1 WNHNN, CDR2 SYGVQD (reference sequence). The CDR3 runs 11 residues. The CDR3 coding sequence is TGCGCCAGCAGTGCTACAGATACGCAGTATTTT. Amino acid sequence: CASSATDTQYF.

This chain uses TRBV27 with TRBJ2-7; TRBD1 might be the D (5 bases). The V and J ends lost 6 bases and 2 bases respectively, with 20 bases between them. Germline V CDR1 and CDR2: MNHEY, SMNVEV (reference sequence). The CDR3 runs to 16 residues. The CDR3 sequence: CASRPTAGFYPYEQYF. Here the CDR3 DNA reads TGTGCCAGCAGGCCGACGGCAGGGTTTTATCCCTACGAGCAGTACTTC.

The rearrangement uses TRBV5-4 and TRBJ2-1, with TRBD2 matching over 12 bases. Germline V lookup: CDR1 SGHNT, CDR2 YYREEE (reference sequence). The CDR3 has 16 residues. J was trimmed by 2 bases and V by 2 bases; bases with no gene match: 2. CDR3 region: CASSFGTSGPYNEQFF. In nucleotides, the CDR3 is TGTGCCAGCAGCTTCGGGACTAGCGGGCCCTACAATGAGCAGTTCTTC.

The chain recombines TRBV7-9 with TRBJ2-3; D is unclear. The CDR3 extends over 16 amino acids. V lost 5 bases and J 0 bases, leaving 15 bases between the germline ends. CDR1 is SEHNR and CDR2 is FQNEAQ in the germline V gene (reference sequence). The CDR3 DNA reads TGTGCCAGCAGCCGAGCCCACCCACGTAGCACAGATACGCAGTATTTT. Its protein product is CASSRAHPRSTDTQYF.

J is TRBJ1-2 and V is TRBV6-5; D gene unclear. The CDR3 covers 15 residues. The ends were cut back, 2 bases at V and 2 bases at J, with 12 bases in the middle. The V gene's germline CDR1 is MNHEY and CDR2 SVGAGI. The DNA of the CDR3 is TGTGCCAGCAGTTACGGGCACCCCCAGAACTATGGCTACACCTTC. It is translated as CASSYGHPQNYGYTF.

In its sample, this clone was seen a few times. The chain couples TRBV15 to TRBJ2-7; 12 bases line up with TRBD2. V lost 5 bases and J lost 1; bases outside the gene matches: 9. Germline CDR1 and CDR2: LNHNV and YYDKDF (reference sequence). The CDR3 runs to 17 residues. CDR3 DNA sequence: TGTGCCACCAGCCAAGGACTAGCGGGATCACCGTCCTACGAGCAGTACTTC. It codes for CATSQGLAGSPSYEQYF.

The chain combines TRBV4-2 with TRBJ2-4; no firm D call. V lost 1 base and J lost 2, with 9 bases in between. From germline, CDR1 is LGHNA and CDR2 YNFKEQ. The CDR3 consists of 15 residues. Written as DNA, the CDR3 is TGTGCCAGCAGCCAAGGGAGAGCAACCAAAAACATTCAGTACTTC. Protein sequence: CASSQGRATKNIQYF.